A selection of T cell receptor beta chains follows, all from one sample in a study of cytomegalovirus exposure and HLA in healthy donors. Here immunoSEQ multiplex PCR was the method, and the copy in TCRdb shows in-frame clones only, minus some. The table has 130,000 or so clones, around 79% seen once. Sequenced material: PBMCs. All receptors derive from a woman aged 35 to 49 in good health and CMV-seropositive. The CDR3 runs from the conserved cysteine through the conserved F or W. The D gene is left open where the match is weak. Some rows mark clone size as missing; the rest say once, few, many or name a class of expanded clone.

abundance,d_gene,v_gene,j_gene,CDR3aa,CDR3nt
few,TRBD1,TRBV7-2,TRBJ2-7,CASSRRTGAGYEQYF,TGTGCCAGCAGTCGTCGGACAGGGGCGGGCTACGAGCAGTACTTC
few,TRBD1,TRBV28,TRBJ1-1,CASSLLGQGALSTEAFF,TGTGCCAGCAGTTTGTTAGGTCAGGGGGCTTTGAGCACTGAAGCTTTCTTT
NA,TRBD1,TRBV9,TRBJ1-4,CASSEGQGAREKLFF,TGTGCCAGCAGCGAAGGACAGGGGGCGCGCGAAAAACTGTTTTTT
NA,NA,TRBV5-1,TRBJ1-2,CASSLEGVKGYTF,TGCGCCAGCAGCTTGGAGGGGGTAAAAGGCTACACCTTC
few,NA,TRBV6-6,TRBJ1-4,CASSQGDEKLFF,TGTGCCAGCAGCCAAGGGGATGAAAAACTGTTTTTT
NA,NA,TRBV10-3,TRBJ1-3,CAIRPQRLSSGNTIYF,TGTGCCATCAGACCCCAGCGCCTGAGCTCTGGAAACACCATATATTTT
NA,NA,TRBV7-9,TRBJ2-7,CASSLARVPPYEQYF,TGTGCCAGCAGCTTAGCGCGAGTTCCGCCCTACGAGCAGTACTTC
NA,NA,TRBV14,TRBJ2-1,CASSQDSGVGEQFF,TGTGCCAGCAGCCAAGACTCGGGAGTAGGAGAGCAGTTCTTC
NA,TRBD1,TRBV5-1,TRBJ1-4,CASSQLPAGQGDEKLFF,TGCGCCAGCAGCCAACTTCCCGCGGGACAGGGGGATGAAAAACTGTTTTTT
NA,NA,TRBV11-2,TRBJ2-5,CASSLERGGQETQYF,TGTGCCAGCAGCTTAGAGAGGGGGGGGCAAGAGACCCAGTACTTC
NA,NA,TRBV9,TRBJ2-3,CASSVVSEDTQYF,TGTGCCAGCAGCGTAGTGTCGGAGGATACGCAGTATTTT
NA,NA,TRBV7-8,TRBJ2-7,CASSSGERPPYEQYF,TGTGCCAGCAGCTCGGGGGAGCGGCCTCCCTACGAGCAGTACTTC
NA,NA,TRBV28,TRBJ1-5,CASSFRNQPQHF,TGTGCCAGCAGTTTCAGGAATCAGCCCCAGCATTTT
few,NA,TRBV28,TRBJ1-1,CASSSNWGGNTEAFF,TGTGCCAGCAGTTCCAATTGGGGGGGAAACACTGAAGCTTTCTTT
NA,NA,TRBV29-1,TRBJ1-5,CSVGGEMSGNQPQHF,TGCAGCGTTGGGGGAGAGATGAGCGGCAATCAGCCCCAGCATTTT
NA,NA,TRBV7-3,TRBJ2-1,CASSSSPGVSRDEQFF,TGTGCCAGCAGCTCCAGCCCAGGGGTGTCGAGAGATGAGCAGTTCTTC
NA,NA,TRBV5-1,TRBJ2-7,CASSQQEIHEQYF,TGCGCCAGCAGCCAACAGGAAATTCACGAGCAGTACTTC
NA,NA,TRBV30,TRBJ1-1,CAWGQSNTEAFF,TGTGCCTGGGGACAGTCAAACACTGAAGCTTTCTTT
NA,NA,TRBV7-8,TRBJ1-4,CASTLLQGVSEKLFF,TGTGCCAGCACCCTCCTACAGGGAGTTAGTGAAAAACTGTTTTTT
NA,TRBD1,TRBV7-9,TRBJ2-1,CASSRDSSYNEQFF,TGTGCCAGCAGCCGGGACAGCTCCTACAATGAGCAGTTCTTC
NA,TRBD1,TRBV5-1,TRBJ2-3,CASSLKFTGQSTDTQYF,TGCGCCAGCAGCTTGAAATTTACGGGACAGTCAACAGATACGCAGTATTTT
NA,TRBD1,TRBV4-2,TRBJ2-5,CASSQDRRTGGAGTQYF,TGTGCCAGCAGCCAAGATCGCCGGACAGGGGGCGCGGGGACCCAGTACTTC
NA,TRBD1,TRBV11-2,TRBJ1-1,CASTPSDRGRTEAFF,TGTGCCAGCACCCCATCGGACAGGGGGAGGACTGAAGCTTTCTTT
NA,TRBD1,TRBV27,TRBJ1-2,CASRPGGTGGLYGYTF,TGTGCCAGCAGGCCAGGAGGGACAGGGGGGCTCTATGGCTACACCTTC
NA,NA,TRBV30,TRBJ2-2,CAWRLGGGTGELFF,TGTGCCTGGAGACTAGGGGGAGGGACCGGGGAGCTGTTTTTT
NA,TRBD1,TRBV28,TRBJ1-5,CASSPGQLAGPQHF,TGTGCCAGCAGTCCGGGACAGCTGGCTGGGCCCCAGCATTTT
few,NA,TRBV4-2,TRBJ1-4,CASSQERKSGGTNEKLFF,TGTGCCAGCAGCCAAGAGAGGAAATCGGGGGGCACTAATGAAAAACTGTTTTTT
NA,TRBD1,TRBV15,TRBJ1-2,CATSSGQDYGYTF,TGTGCCACCAGCAGCGGACAGGACTATGGCTACACCTTC
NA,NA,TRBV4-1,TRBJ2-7,CASSQDRFRAYEQYF,TGCGCCAGCAGCCAAGATCGTTTTCGAGCCTACGAGCAGTACTTC
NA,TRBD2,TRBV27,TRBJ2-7,CASSSFGAGEMGEQYF,TGTGCCAGCAGTTCTTTCGGAGCGGGAGAGATGGGGGAGCAGTACTTC
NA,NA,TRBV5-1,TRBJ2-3,CASSLHNTDTQYF,TGCGCCAGCAGCTTGCACAACACAGATACGCAGTATTTT
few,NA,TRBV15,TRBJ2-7,CATSRGGQGGAYEQYF,TGTGCCACCAGCAGGGGTGGACAGGGAGGGGCCTACGAGCAGTACTTC
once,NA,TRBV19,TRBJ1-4,CASSIDGDAATNEKLFF,TGTGCCAGTAGTATAGACGGGGATGCGGCAACTAATGAAAAACTGTTTTTT
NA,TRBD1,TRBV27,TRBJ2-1,CASSLSGDRVYNEQFF,TGTGCCAGCAGTTTATCGGGCGACAGGGTCTACAATGAGCAGTTCTTC
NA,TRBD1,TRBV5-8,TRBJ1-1,CASSLGQGSEEAFF,TGTGCCAGCAGCTTGGGACAGGGGTCTGAGGAAGCTTTCTTT
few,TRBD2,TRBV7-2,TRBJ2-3,CASGSGLAGGRTDTQYF,TGTGCCAGCGGATCCGGACTAGCGGGGGGACGCACAGATACGCAGTATTTT
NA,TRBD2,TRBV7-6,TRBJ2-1,CASSLASTSGRGEQFF,TGTGCCAGCAGCTTAGCGTCAACTAGCGGGAGGGGTGAGCAGTTCTTC
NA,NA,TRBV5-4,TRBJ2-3,CASSRPPAAGSPDTQYF,TGTGCCAGCAGCAGGCCCCCTGCGGCGGGGAGCCCAGATACGCAGTATTTT
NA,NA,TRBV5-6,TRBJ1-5,CASSLARNQPQHF,TGTGCCAGCAGCTTGGCCCGTAATCAGCCCCAGCATTTT
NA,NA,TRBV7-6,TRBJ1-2,CASSLSGSGGYGYTF,TGTGCCAGCAGCTTATCAGGGTCCGGCGGCTATGGCTACACCTTC
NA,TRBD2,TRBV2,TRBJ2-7,CASRTSGSNEQYF,TGTGCCAGCCGGACTAGCGGGAGCAACGAGCAGTACTTC
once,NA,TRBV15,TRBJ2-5,CATSRAQGRSQETQYF,TGTGCCACCAGCAGAGCTCAGGGCAGAAGCCAAGAGACCCAGTACTTC
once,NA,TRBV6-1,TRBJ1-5,CASSPSPNQPQHF,TGTGCCAGCAGCCCATCCCCCAATCAGCCCCAGCATTTT
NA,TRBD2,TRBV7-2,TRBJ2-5,CASNQRGRAYETQYF,TGTGCCAGCAATCAAAGAGGGAGGGCCTATGAGACCCAGTACTTC
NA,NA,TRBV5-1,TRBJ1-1,CASSPPAVAAGAFF,TGCGCCAGCAGCCCCCCGGCGGTGGCCGCCGGAGCTTTCTTT
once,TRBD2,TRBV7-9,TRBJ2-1,CASSLDGLGYNEQFF,TGTGCCAGCAGCTTAGACGGACTAGGTTACAATGAGCAGTTCTTC
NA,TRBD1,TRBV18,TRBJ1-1,CASSPSETGATEAFF,TGTGCCAGCTCACCGTCAGAGACAGGGGCGACTGAAGCTTTCTTT
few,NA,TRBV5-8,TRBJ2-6,CASSLREALSGANVLTF,TGTGCCAGCAGCTTGAGGGAGGCACTCTCTGGGGCCAACGTCCTGACTTTC
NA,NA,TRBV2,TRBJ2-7,CASSEDSAVGAEQYF,TGTGCCAGCAGTGAGGATTCGGCAGTGGGAGCCGAGCAGTACTTC
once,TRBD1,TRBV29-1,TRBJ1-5,CSVGTGNNQPQHF,TGCAGCGTTGGGACAGGGAACAATCAGCCCCAGCATTTT
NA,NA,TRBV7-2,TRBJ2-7,CASSLEHYSEQYF,TGTGCCAGCAGCTTAGAGCACTATAGCGAGCAGTACTTC
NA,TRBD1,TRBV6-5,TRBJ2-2,CASSYGQGAIGELFF,TGTGCCAGCAGTTATGGACAGGGGGCGATCGGGGAGCTGTTTTTT
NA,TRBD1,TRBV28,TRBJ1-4,CASRPTTGDGEKLFF,TGTGCCAGCAGGCCGACGACAGGGGATGGTGAAAAACTGTTTTTT
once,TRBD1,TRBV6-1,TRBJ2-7,CASSPGQGFASEQYF,TGTGCCAGCAGTCCGGGACAGGGCTTCGCGAGCGAGCAGTACTTC
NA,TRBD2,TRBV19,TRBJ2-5,CASSTKRERIETQYF,TGTGCCAGTAGTACCAAGCGGGAGCGGATAGAGACCCAGTACTTC